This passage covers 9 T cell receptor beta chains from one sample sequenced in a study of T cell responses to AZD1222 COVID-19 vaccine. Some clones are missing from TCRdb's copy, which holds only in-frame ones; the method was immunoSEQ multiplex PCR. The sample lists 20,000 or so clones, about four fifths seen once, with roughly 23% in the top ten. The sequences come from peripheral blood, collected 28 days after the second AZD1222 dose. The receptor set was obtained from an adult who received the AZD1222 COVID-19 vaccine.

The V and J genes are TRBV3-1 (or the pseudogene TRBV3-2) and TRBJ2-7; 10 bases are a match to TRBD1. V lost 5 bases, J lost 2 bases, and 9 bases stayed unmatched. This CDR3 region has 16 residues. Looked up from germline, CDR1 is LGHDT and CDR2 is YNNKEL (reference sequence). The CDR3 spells CASSFPSDRGTYEQYF. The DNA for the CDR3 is TGTGCCAGCAGCTTCCCTTCGGACAGGGGGACCTACGAGCAGTACTTC.

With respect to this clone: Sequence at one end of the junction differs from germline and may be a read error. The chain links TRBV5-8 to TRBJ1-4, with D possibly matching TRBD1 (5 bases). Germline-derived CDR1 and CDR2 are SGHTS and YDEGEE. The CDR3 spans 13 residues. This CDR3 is CASSLSRVRQFQF. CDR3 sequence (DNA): TGTGCCAGCAGCTTGTCCCGCGTTCGACAGTTCCAATTT.

CDR3 DNA sequence: TGCGCCAGCAGCCAAGGGGTTAACCTCGTTTATGGCTACACCTTC. Amino acids: CASSQGVNLVYGYTF. The chain employs TRBV4-3 and TRBJ1-2; D call uncertain. CDR3 length: 15 residues. V lost 1 base and J 5 bases, leaving 14 bases between the germline ends. Germline CDR1 LGHNA, CDR2 YSLEER.

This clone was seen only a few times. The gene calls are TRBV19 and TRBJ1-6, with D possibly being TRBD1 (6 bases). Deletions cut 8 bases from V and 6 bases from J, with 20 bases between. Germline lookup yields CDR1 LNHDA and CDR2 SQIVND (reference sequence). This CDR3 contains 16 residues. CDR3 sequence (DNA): TGTGCCAGTCAACACGCCGGCGGAGGGGGTAATTCACCCCTCCACTTT. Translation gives CASQHAGGGGNSPLHF.

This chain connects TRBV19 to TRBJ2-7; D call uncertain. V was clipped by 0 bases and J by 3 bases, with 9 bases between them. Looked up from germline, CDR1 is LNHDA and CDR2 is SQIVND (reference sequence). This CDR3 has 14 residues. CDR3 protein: CASSIDPNYYEQYF. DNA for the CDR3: TGTGCCAGTAGTATAGACCCCAATTACTACGAGCAGTACTTC. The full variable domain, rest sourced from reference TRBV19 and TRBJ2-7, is DGGITQSPKYLFRKEGQNVTLSCEQNLNHDAMYWYRQDPGQGLRLIYYSQIVNDFQKGDIAEGYSVSREKKESFPLTVTSAQKNPTAFYLCASSIDPNYYEQYFGPGTRLTVT.

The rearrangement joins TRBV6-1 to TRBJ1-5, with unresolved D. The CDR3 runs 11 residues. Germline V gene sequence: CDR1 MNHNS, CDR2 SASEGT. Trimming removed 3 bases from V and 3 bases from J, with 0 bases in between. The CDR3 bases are TGTGCCAGCAGTGACAATCAGCCCCAGCATTTT. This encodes CASSDNQPQHF.

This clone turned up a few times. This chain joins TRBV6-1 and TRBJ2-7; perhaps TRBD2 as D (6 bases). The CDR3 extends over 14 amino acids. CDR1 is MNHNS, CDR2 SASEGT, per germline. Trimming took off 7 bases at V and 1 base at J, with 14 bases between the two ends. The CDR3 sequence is CASTSGTLSYEQYF. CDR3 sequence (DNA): TGTGCCAGCACCTCCGGGACTCTGTCCTACGAGCAGTACTTC.

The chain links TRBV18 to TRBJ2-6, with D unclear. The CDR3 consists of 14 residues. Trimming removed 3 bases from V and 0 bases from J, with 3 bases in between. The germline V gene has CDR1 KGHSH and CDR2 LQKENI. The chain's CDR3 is CASSPYSGANVLTF. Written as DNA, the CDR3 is TGTGCCAGCTCACCTTACTCTGGGGCCAACGTCCTGACTTTC.

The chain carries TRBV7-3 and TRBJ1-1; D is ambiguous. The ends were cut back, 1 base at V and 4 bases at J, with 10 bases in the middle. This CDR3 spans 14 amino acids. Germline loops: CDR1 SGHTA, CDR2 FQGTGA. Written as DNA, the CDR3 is TGTGCCAGCAGCTTAAACCCGTTGAGCACTGAAGCTTTCTTT. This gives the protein CASSLNPLSTEAFF. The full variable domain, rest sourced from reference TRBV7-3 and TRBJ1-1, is GAGVSQTPSNKVTEKGKYVELRCDPISGHTALYWYRQSLGQGPEFLIYFQGTGAADDSGLPNDRFFAVRPEGSVSTLKIQRTERGDSAVYLCASSLNPLSTEAFFGQGTRLTVV.